This T cell receptor beta chain was recorded in a study of cytomegalovirus exposure and HLA in healthy donors. Turning to the study itself: Around 78 million unique TCRs, all from HLA-typed donors, were included in an early release of the data. Findings of the study overall: Some V segments, TRBV6-2 and TRBV6-3 among them, were indistinguishable and were therefore excluded. When a later analysis was performed, an Asian-associated ancestry cluster reportedly had fewer N-insertions than the roughly 640-donor mean.

As concerns this clone: Its antigen remains unknown.

60 Vbeta and 13 Jbeta primers were used in PCR. In the original workflow: A follow-up analysis tallied 86 million or so unique TCR beta chains, some 9.9 million shared. TCRdb's copy holds only in-frame clones and misses some; the assay was immunoSEQ multiplex PCR. That table gives V, J and clone size, and the DNA gave D and trimming. The table lists about 120,000 clones, 80% of them singletons, with about 9.2% in the top ten. This CDR3 region has 13 residues. With V trimmed by 7 bases and J by 6 bases, 5 bases remained unmatched. Germline assignment: CDR1 MNHNS and CDR2 SASEGT. The chain has TRBV6-1 and TRBJ1-2; 10 bases map to TRBD1. The sequence was obtained from a man aged 25 to 45 in good health and CMV-seropositive. The specimen was PBMCs. The DNA of the CDR3 is TGTGCCAGCAAGTCGGGGACAGGGGATGGCTACACCTTC. Translation gives CASKSGTGDGYTF.